These T cell receptor beta chains were read from a single sample in a study of blood T cell repertoires in COVID-19. Clones were read by immunoSEQ multiplex PCR, and TCRdb kept only the in-frame ones, dropping some. This sample has about 28,000 clones; 87% occur once, and the top ten carry roughly 17%. Source material: peripheral blood. These receptors all come from a human donor in a cohort sampled during active COVID-19. Each CDR3 is given with its conserved first and last residue. The D gene is left open where the match is weak. Rows give clone size only sometimes, using once, few, many, or a class for an expanded clone.

j_gene: TRBJ2-7; d_gene: TRBD1; abundance: .; v_gene: TRBV19; CDR3aa: CASSEQGYEQYF; CDR3nt: TGTGCCAGTAGTGAACAGGGGTACGAGCAGTACTTC
j_gene: TRBJ2-5; d_gene: TRBD1; abundance: .; v_gene: TRBV4-2; CDR3aa: CASSQRGDRTFQETQYF; CDR3nt: TGTGCCAGCAGCCAACGAGGGGACAGGACCTTTCAAGAGACCCAGTACTTC
j_gene: TRBJ1-3; d_gene: .; abundance: .; v_gene: TRBV7-9; CDR3aa: CASSLRGGGNTIYF; CDR3nt: TGTGCCAGCAGCTTACGCGGCGGGGGAAACACCATATATTTT
j_gene: TRBJ1-2; d_gene: .; abundance: .; v_gene: TRBV6-6; CDR3aa: CASRGGSTGYTF; CDR3nt: TGTGCCAGCAGGGGAGGGAGTACGGGCTACACCTTC
j_gene: TRBJ2-1; d_gene: TRBD2; abundance: .; v_gene: TRBV29-1; CDR3aa: CSPILAGGTYNEQFF; CDR3nt: TGCAGCCCGATCCTAGCGGGGGGGACCTACAATGAGCAGTTCTTC
j_gene: TRBJ2-6; d_gene: .; abundance: .; v_gene: TRBV5-1; CDR3aa: CASSAERGANVLTF; CDR3nt: TGCGCCAGCAGCGCAGAGCGGGGGGCCAACGTCCTGACTTTC
j_gene: TRBJ2-1; d_gene: .; abundance: .; v_gene: TRBV7-3; CDR3aa: CASSLSSDNEQFF; CDR3nt: TGTGCCAGCAGCTTATCCAGTGACAATGAGCAGTTCTTC
j_gene: TRBJ2-2; d_gene: .; abundance: .; v_gene: TRBV9; CDR3aa: CASSVSGQMNTGELFF; CDR3nt: TGTGCCAGCAGCGTTTCCGGACAGATGAACACCGGGGAGCTGTTTTTT
j_gene: TRBJ2-7; d_gene: .; abundance: once; v_gene: TRBV5-1; CDR3aa: CASSFSRLVDFSSYEQYF; CDR3nt: TGCGCCAGCAGCTTCAGCCGCTTGGTGGACTTTTCCTCCTACGAGCAGTACTTC
j_gene: TRBJ1-5; d_gene: TRBD1; abundance: .; v_gene: TRBV5-1; CDR3aa: CASIRAPGQLNQPQHF; CDR3nt: TGCGCCAGCATACGCGCTCCGGGACAGCTTAATCAGCCCCAGCATTTT
j_gene: TRBJ2-5; d_gene: TRBD2; abundance: .; v_gene: TRBV9; CDR3aa: CASSLEMTGLAEETQYF; CDR3nt: TGTGCCAGCAGCTTGGAGATGACGGGACTAGCGGAAGAGACCCAGTACTTC
j_gene: TRBJ1-6; d_gene: .; abundance: .; v_gene: TRBV28; CDR3aa: CASSDTAGSDSPLHF; CDR3nt: TGTGCCAGCAGTGATACAGCGGGGAGCGATTCACCCCTCCACTTT
j_gene: TRBJ2-1; d_gene: TRBD2; abundance: .; v_gene: TRBV18; CDR3aa: CASSLSGRGGNQQFF; CDR3nt: TGTGCCAGCTCACTCAGCGGGAGAGGGGGGAATCAGCAGTTCTTC
j_gene: TRBJ2-1; d_gene: TRBD1; abundance: once; v_gene: TRBV7-9; CDR3aa: CASSPPGDRVNEQFF; CDR3nt: TGTGCCAGCAGCCCTCCCGGGGACAGGGTCAATGAGCAGTTCTTC
j_gene: TRBJ1-2; d_gene: .; abundance: .; v_gene: TRBV2; CDR3aa: CASSDYRSYGYTF; CDR3nt: TGTGCCAGCAGTGATTACAGAAGCTATGGCTACACCTTC
j_gene: TRBJ2-7; d_gene: TRBD1; abundance: .; v_gene: TRBV19; CDR3aa: CASSAPGTGDYEQYF; CDR3nt: TGTGCCAGTAGTGCTCCCGGGACAGGGGACTACGAGCAGTACTTC
j_gene: TRBJ2-3; d_gene: TRBD1; abundance: .; v_gene: TRBV14; CDR3aa: CASSQTTGGVFSDTQYF; CDR3nt: TGTGCCAGCAGCCAGACGACAGGGGGCGTTTTCTCAGATACGCAGTATTTT
j_gene: TRBJ2-7; d_gene: .; abundance: .; v_gene: TRBV4-2; CDR3aa: CASSLLRDEQYF; CDR3nt: TGTGCCAGCAGCCTACTCCGCGACGAGCAGTACTTC
j_gene: TRBJ2-3; d_gene: .; abundance: .; v_gene: TRBV7-9; CDR3aa: CASSLRGDNTDTQYF; CDR3nt: TGTGCCAGCAGCTTGCGCGGGGATAACACAGATACGCAGTATTTT
j_gene: TRBJ1-6; d_gene: TRBD1; abundance: few; v_gene: TRBV5-1; CDR3aa: CASSPQGAGSPLHF; CDR3nt: TGCGCCAGCAGCCCACAGGGGGCGGGTTCACCCCTCCACTTT
j_gene: TRBJ2-5; d_gene: TRBD1; abundance: once; v_gene: TRBV19; CDR3aa: CASEDRDKETQYF; CDR3nt: TGTGCCAGTGAAGACAGGGACAAAGAGACCCAGTACTTC
j_gene: TRBJ2-3; d_gene: TRBD1; abundance: once; v_gene: TRBV12-5; CDR3aa: CASGLSRQGLTDTQYF; CDR3nt: TGTGCTAGTGGTTTGTCCCGACAGGGTCTCACAGATACGCAGTATTTT
j_gene: TRBJ1-1; d_gene: TRBD1; abundance: .; v_gene: TRBV7-9; CDR3aa: CASSQGVGAFF; CDR3nt: TGTGCCAGCAGCCAGGGGGTGGGAGCTTTCTTT
j_gene: TRBJ2-5; d_gene: TRBD1; abundance: .; v_gene: TRBV11-2; CDR3aa: CASRTLRQGPQETQYF; CDR3nt: TGTGCCAGCAGGACCCTTAGACAGGGGCCCCAAGAGACCCAGTACTTC
j_gene: TRBJ2-7; d_gene: .; abundance: .; v_gene: TRBV27; CDR3aa: CASSLGRVGYEQYF; CDR3nt: TGTGCCAGCAGTTTGGGCAGGGTGGGGTACGAGCAGTACTTC
j_gene: TRBJ1-4; d_gene: TRBD1; abundance: .; v_gene: TRBV28; CDR3aa: CASTGGSPEKLFF; CDR3nt: TGTGCCAGCACAGGGGGCTCACCTGAAAAACTGTTTTTT
j_gene: TRBJ2-1; d_gene: .; abundance: .; v_gene: TRBV11-2; CDR3aa: CASSRLVAEQFF; CDR3nt: TGTGCCAGCAGCCGACTAGTTGCTGAGCAGTTCTTC
j_gene: TRBJ1-1; d_gene: .; abundance: medium-sized; v_gene: TRBV7-9; CDR3aa: CASSFGRGNTEAFF; CDR3nt: TGTGCCAGCAGCTTTGGCAGGGGGAACACTGAAGCTTTCTTT
j_gene: TRBJ1-6; d_gene: .; abundance: .; v_gene: TRBV7-2; CDR3aa: CASSSPLDGVGSPLHF; CDR3nt: TGTGCCAGCAGCTCCCCCCTTGACGGAGTTGGGTCACCCCTCCACTTT
j_gene: TRBJ2-1; d_gene: .; abundance: .; v_gene: TRBV6-6; CDR3aa: CASTPGYNEQFF; CDR3nt: TGTGCCAGCACCCCCGGCTACAATGAGCAGTTCTTC
j_gene: TRBJ1-6; d_gene: .; abundance: few; v_gene: TRBV5-1; CDR3aa: CASSLKGPGHGDSPLHF; CDR3nt: TGCGCCAGCAGCTTGAAGGGCCCGGGACACGGGGATTCACCCCTCCACTTT
j_gene: TRBJ2-2; d_gene: .; abundance: .; v_gene: TRBV9; CDR3aa: CASSVLPQGNTGELFF; CDR3nt: TGTGCCAGCAGCGTTTTACCACAGGGGAACACCGGGGAGCTGTTTTTT
j_gene: TRBJ2-1; d_gene: TRBD2; abundance: .; v_gene: TRBV6-5; CDR3aa: CASSYEGGPYNEQFF; CDR3nt: TGTGCCAGCAGTTACGAGGGAGGGCCATACAATGAGCAGTTCTTC
j_gene: TRBJ2-7; d_gene: TRBD2; abundance: .; v_gene: TRBV5-6; CDR3aa: CASSPGLAGWWNEQYF; CDR3nt: TGTGCCAGCAGCCCAGGACTAGCGGGGTGGTGGAATGAGCAGTACTTC
j_gene: TRBJ2-5; d_gene: .; abundance: .; v_gene: TRBV19; CDR3aa: CASSSQAAQETQYF; CDR3nt: TGTGCCAGTAGTAGTCAGGCAGCTCAAGAGACCCAGTACTTC
j_gene: TRBJ2-1; d_gene: TRBD2; abundance: .; v_gene: TRBV5-1; CDR3aa: CASSFSGGLAGGPRYNEQFF; CDR3nt: TGCGCCAGCTCCTTTTCGGGTGGACTAGCGGGAGGGCCCCGGTACAATGAGCAGTTCTTC
j_gene: TRBJ2-1; d_gene: .; abundance: few; v_gene: TRBV10-1; CDR3aa: CASGPGGANEQFF; CDR3nt: TGCGCCAGCGGTCCTGGGGGGGCCAATGAGCAGTTCTTC
j_gene: TRBJ2-5; d_gene: TRBD2; abundance: .; v_gene: TRBV7-2; CDR3aa: CASSFSGGQETQYF; CDR3nt: TGTGCCAGCAGCTTTAGCGGGGGCCAAGAGACCCAGTACTTC
j_gene: TRBJ1-6; d_gene: .; abundance: .; v_gene: TRBV5-1; CDR3aa: CASSLRGGSLHF; CDR3nt: TGCGCCAGCAGCTTGCGAGGGGGTTCCCTCCACTTT
j_gene: TRBJ2-1; d_gene: TRBD2; abundance: .; v_gene: TRBV9; CDR3aa: CASSVAGLNYNEQFF; CDR3nt: TGTGCCAGCAGCGTAGCGGGACTAAACTACAATGAGCAGTTCTTC
j_gene: TRBJ2-5; d_gene: TRBD2; abundance: .; v_gene: TRBV7-3; CDR3aa: CASSRGGGSGGLQETQYF; CDR3nt: TGTGCCAGCAGCCGCGGCGGTGGTAGCGGGGGGCTCCAAGAGACCCAGTACTTC
j_gene: TRBJ2-1; d_gene: TRBD2; abundance: .; v_gene: TRBV5-8; CDR3aa: CASSPQWREFNEQFF; CDR3nt: TGTGCCAGCAGCCCCCAGTGGCGGGAGTTCAATGAGCAGTTCTTC
j_gene: TRBJ1-2; d_gene: .; abundance: .; v_gene: TRBV29-1; CDR3aa: CSAWRQRGYTF; CDR3nt: TGCAGCGCCTGGAGGCAGAGAGGCTACACCTTC
j_gene: TRBJ2-2; d_gene: .; abundance: .; v_gene: TRBV19; CDR3aa: CASSPGYPGELFF; CDR3nt: TGTGCCAGTAGTCCAGGGTACCCCGGGGAGCTGTTTTTT
j_gene: TRBJ1-1; d_gene: TRBD1; abundance: .; v_gene: TRBV10-3; CDR3aa: CAIQTGANTEAFF; CDR3nt: TGTGCCATCCAGACAGGGGCAAACACTGAAGCTTTCTTT
j_gene: TRBJ2-1; d_gene: .; abundance: once; v_gene: TRBV27; CDR3aa: CASSLGIDTLVDEQFF; CDR3nt: TGTGCCAGCAGTTTAGGAATAGACACCCTCGTGGATGAGCAGTTCTTC
j_gene: TRBJ2-1; d_gene: TRBD2; abundance: .; v_gene: TRBV20-1; CDR3aa: CSASKAGGRNEQFF; CDR3nt: TGCAGTGCTAGTAAGGCGGGGGGGCGTAATGAGCAGTTCTTC
j_gene: TRBJ2-2; d_gene: TRBD2; abundance: .; v_gene: TRBV11-2; CDR3aa: CASSLAGWNTGELFF; CDR3nt: TGTGCCAGCAGCCTAGCGGGTTGGAACACCGGGGAGCTGTTTTTT
j_gene: TRBJ2-2; d_gene: TRBD2; abundance: .; v_gene: TRBV24-1; CDR3aa: CATSVRGGVENTGELFF; CDR3nt: TGTGCCACCAGTGTCCGGGGGGGTGTAGAGAACACCGGGGAGCTGTTTTTT
j_gene: TRBJ2-3; d_gene: .; abundance: .; v_gene: TRBV24-1; CDR3aa: CATSDPWGQGSTDTQYF; CDR3nt: TGTGCCACCAGTGACCCATGGGGCCAGGGAAGCACAGATACGCAGTATTTT
j_gene: TRBJ2-6; d_gene: TRBD1; abundance: .; v_gene: TRBV7-2; CDR3aa: CASSLVGTGGAGANVLTF; CDR3nt: TGTGCCAGCAGCTTAGTTGGGACAGGGGGCGCTGGGGCCAACGTCCTGACTTTC
j_gene: TRBJ1-2; d_gene: TRBD1; abundance: .; v_gene: TRBV5-1; CDR3aa: CASSPGTVPFYGYTF; CDR3nt: TGCGCCAGCAGCCCCGGGACAGTCCCTTTTTATGGCTACACCTTC
j_gene: TRBJ2-3; d_gene: .; abundance: .; v_gene: TRBV6-6; CDR3aa: CASSYLRPRERTQYF; CDR3nt: TGTGCCAGCAGTTACCTCAGGCCCCGAGAACGTACGCAGTATTTT
j_gene: TRBJ2-1; d_gene: TRBD1; abundance: .; v_gene: TRBV11-3; CDR3aa: CASSLQGEIYNEQFF; CDR3nt: TGTGCCAGCAGCCTACAGGGGGAAATCTACAATGAGCAGTTCTTC
j_gene: TRBJ2-3; d_gene: .; abundance: once; v_gene: TRBV18; CDR3aa: CASSPPGHNPNTQYF; CDR3nt: TGTGCCAGCTCACCACCGGGACACAACCCAAATACGCAGTATTTT
j_gene: TRBJ2-1; d_gene: TRBD2; abundance: .; v_gene: TRBV7-7; CDR3aa: CASSLKGVAGVNNEQFF; CDR3nt: TGTGCCAGCAGCTTAAAAGGGGTAGCGGGCGTGAACAATGAGCAGTTCTTC
j_gene: TRBJ2-2; d_gene: TRBD2; abundance: .; v_gene: TRBV28; CDR3aa: CASSPLAGGLNTGELFF; CDR3nt: TGTGCCAGCAGTCCACTAGCGGGGGGCCTCAACACCGGGGAGCTGTTTTTT
j_gene: TRBJ1-1; d_gene: TRBD1; abundance: .; v_gene: TRBV5-5; CDR3aa: CASSPTGADEAFF; CDR3nt: TGTGCCAGCAGCCCAACAGGGGCGGATGAAGCTTTCTTT
j_gene: TRBJ1-1; d_gene: TRBD1; abundance: .; v_gene: TRBV6-5; CDR3aa: CASSYSRAGGTEAFF; CDR3nt: TGTGCCAGCAGTTACTCGAGGGCAGGGGGAACTGAAGCTTTCTTT
j_gene: TRBJ1-1; d_gene: TRBD1; abundance: once; v_gene: TRBV18; CDR3aa: CASSPNTGVSATEAFF; CDR3nt: TGTGCCAGCTCACCAAATACAGGGGTTTCGGCCACTGAAGCTTTCTTT